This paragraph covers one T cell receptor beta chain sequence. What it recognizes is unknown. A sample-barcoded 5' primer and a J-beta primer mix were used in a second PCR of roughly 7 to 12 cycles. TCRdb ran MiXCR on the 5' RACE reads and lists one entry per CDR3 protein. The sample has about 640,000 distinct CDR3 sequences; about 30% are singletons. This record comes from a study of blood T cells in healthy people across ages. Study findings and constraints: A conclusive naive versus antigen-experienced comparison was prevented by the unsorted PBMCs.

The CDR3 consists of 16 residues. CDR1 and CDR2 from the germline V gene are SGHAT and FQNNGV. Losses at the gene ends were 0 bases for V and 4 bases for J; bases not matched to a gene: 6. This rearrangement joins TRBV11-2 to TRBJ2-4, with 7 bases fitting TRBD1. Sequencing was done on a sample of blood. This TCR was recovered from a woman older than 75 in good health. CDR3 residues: CASSLESGGQKNIQYF. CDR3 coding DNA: TGTGCCAGCAGCTTAGAGTCTGGGGGACAGAAAAACATTCAGTACTTC.